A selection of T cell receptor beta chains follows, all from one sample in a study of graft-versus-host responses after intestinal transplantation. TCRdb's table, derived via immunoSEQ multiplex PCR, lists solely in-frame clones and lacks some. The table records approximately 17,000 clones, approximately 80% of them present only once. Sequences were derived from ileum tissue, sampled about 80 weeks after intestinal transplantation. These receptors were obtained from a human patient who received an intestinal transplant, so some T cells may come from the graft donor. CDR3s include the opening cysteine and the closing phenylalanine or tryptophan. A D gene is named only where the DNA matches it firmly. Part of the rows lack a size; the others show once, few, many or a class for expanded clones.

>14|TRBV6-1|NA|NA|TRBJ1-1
TGTGCCACGGGAAGAACAGGATCGGGCACTGAAGCTTTCTTT
CATGRTGSGTEAFF
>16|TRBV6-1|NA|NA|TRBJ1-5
TGTGCCAGCAGTGGGAGGGCAGAATTTAGCAATCAGCCCCAGCATTTT
CASSGRAEFSNQPQHF
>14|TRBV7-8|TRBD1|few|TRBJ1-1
TGTGCCAGCAGCCCCTTCGGACAGGGGGAAGTAGCTTTCTTT
CASSPFGQGEVAFF
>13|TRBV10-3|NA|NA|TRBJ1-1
TGTGCCATCAGTTTCGATTCGAACACTGAAGCTTTCTTT
CAISFDSNTEAFF
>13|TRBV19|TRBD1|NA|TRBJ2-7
TGTGCCAGTAGTACCGAGACAGGGGGTGAGCAGTACTTC
CASSTETGGEQYF
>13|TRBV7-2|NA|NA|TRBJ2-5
TGTGCCAGCAGACACGGAGGGTGGGAGACCCAGTACTTC
CASRHGGWETQYF
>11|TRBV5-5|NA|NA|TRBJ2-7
TGTGCCAGCAGCTCAACCTACGAGCAGTACTTC
CASSSTYEQYF
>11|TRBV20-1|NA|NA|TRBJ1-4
TGCAGTGGCACCTATAATGAAAAACTGTTTTTT
CSGTYNEKLFF
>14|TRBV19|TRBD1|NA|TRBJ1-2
TGTGCCAGTAGTACGCCGGGACAGGGGAGCCGCTACACCTTC
CASSTPGQGSRYTF
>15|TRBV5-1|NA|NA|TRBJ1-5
TGCGCCAGCAGCTTGGACGGGGGGAGCAATCAGCCCCAGCATTTT
CASSLDGGSNQPQHF
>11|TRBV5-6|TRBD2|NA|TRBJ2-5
TGTGCCAGCAGTTCCCATAGCGGGCAGTACTTC
CASSSHSGQYF
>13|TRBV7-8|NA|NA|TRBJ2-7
TGTGCCAGCAGCAACGGACAGTTCTACGAGCAGTACTTC
CASSNGQFYEQYF
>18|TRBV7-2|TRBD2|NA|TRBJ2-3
TGTGCCAGCAGCTTAGTGCCCGGGACTAGCTATAGGACAGATACGCAGTATTTT
CASSLVPGTSYRTDTQYF
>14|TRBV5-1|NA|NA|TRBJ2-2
TGCGCCAGCAGACCAGGCACGAACACCGGGGAGCTGTTTTTT
CASRPGTNTGELFF
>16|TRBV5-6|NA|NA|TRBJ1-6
TGTGCCAGCAGCTCGAGACTGGGATCGGGGCATTCACCCCTCCACTTT
CASSSRLGSGHSPLHF
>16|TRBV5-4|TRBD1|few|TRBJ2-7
TGTGCCAGCAGCTCCTACGGGACAGGATACTCCTACGAGCAGTACTTC
CASSSYGTGYSYEQYF
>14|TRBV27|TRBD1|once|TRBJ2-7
TGTGCCAGCAGTTACCGGGACAGGACCTACGAGCAGTACTTC
CASSYRDRTYEQYF
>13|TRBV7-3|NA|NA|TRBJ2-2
TGTGCCAGCAGCTTCGCGGGCACCGGGGAGCTGTTTTTT
CASSFAGTGELFF
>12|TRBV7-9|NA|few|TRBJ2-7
TGTGCCAGCAGCTTAGCCACCTACGAGCAGTACTTC
CASSLATYEQYF
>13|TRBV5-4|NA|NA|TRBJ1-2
TGTGCCAGCAGCAATGACAGGAACTATGGCTACACCTTC
CASSNDRNYGYTF
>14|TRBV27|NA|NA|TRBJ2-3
TGTGCCAGCAGTTTCACGGGGAACACAGATACGCAGTATTTT
CASSFTGNTDTQYF
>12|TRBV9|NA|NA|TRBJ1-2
TGTGCCAGCGGCCTGGAGGCCTATGGCTACACCTTC
CASGLEAYGYTF
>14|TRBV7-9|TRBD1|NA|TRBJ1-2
TGTGCCAGCAGCTCGGTACAGGGGGCGCATGGCTACACCTTC
CASSSVQGAHGYTF
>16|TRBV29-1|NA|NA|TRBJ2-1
TGCAGCGTTGAGGGAGGCGGGGGCGGCTCCTACAATGAGCAGTTCTTC
CSVEGGGGGSYNEQFF
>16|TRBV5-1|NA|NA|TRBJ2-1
TGCGCCAGCAGCTTGGAGGTTTCGGTGCAGGGCAATGAGCAGTTCTTC
CASSLEVSVQGNEQFF
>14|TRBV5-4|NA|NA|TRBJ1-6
TGTGCCAGCAGCCCGGGACCGACGAATTCACCCCTCTACTTT
CASSPGPTNSPLYF
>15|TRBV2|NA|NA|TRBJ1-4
TGTGCCAGCCGGAGGGGAGGTCAGCTTAATGAAAAACTGTTTTTT
CASRRGGQLNEKLFF
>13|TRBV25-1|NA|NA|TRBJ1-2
TGTGCCAGCAGTGTGGGGTCTAACTATGGCTACACCTTC
CASSVGSNYGYTF
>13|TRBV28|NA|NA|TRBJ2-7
TGTGCCAGCAGGGGGGGGGCTCGGTACGAGCAGTACTTC
CASRGGARYEQYF
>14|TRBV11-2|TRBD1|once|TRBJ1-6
TGTGCCAGCAGCCGACAGGGGACAGGTTCACCCCTCCACTTT
CASSRQGTGSPLHF
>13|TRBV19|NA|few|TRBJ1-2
TGTGCCTCCAAAGGGAGGGGGATCTATGGCTACACCTTC
CASKGRGIYGYTF
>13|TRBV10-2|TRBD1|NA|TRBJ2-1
TGCGCCAGCAGTTCAAGACAGGGCGATGAGCAGTTCTTC
CASSSRQGDEQFF
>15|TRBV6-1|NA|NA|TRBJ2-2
TGTGCCAGCATCGCCCGACCGTATGAAACCGGGGAGCTGTTTTTT
CASIARPYETGELFF
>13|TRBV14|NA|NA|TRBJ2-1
TGTGCCAGCAGCCGACCTTCGTACAATGAGCAGTTCTTC
CASSRPSYNEQFF
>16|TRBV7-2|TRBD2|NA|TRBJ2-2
TGTGCCAGCAGTTCCACTAGCGGGGGCCCAGCGGGGGAGCTGTTTTTT
CASSSTSGGPAGELFF
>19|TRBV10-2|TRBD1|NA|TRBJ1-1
TGCGCCAGCGGTCTAGTTGGGAGCTGGGACAGGGCGGGGGACACTGAAGCTTTCTTT
CASGLVGSWDRAGDTEAFF
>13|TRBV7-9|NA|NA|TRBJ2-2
TGTGCCAGCAGCTTACGGGGCACCGGGGAGCTGTTTTTT
CASSLRGTGELFF
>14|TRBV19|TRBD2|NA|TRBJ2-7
TGTGCCAGTAGACCTAGCGGGGGGAACTACGAGCAGTACTTC
CASRPSGGNYEQYF
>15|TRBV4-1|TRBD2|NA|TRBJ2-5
TGCGCCAGCAGCCCCTTCGGGGGGGGGCAAGAGACCCAGTACTTC
CASSPFGGGQETQYF
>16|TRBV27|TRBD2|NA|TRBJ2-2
TGTGCCAGCAGTTCACTAGCGGCAGCGAACACCGGGGAGCTGTTTTTT
CASSSLAAANTGELFF
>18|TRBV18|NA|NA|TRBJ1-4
TGTGCCAGCTCACCACGGGCAGGGTCGCTTGCAACTAATGAAAAACTGTTTTTT
CASSPRAGSLATNEKLFF
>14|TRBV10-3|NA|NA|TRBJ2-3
TGTGCCACCGAGGTAGGGGGAAACACAGATACGCAGTATTTT
CATEVGGNTDTQYF
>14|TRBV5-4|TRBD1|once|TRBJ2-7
TGTGCCAGCAGCTTTCAGGGGGCCGGGTACGAGCAGTACTTC
CASSFQGAGYEQYF
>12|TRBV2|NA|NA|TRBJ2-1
TGTGCCAGCCATAAAGGTCGGCAGGAGCAGTTCTTC
CASHKGRQEQFF
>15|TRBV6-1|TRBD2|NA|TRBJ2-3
TGTGCCAGCAGTGAACAGCGGGGGGGCGTAGATACGCAGTATTTT
CASSEQRGGVDTQYF
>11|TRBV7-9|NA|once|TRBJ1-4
TGTGCCAGCAGCTTTAGTGAAAAACTGTTTTTT
CASSFSEKLFF
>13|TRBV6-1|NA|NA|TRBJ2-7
TGTGCCAGCAGTGAAGGAGCAAGGGACGAGCAGTACTTC
CASSEGARDEQYF
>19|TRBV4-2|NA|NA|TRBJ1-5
TGTGCCAGCAGCCCCACAATCGGGGCCCCCGGACAGACGAATCAGCCCCAGCATTTT
CASSPTIGAPGQTNQPQHF
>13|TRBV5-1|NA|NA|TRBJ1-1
TGCGCCAGCAGCTTAACACAGGGCACTGAAGCTTTCTTT
CASSLTQGTEAFF
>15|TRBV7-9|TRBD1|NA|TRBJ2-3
TGTGCCAGCAGCTTGGTCCAGACAGGGACAGATACGCAGTATTTT
CASSLVQTGTDTQYF
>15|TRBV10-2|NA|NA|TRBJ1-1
TGCGCCAGCAGTGAGTCGGAGTGGGGGGACATTGAAGCTTTCTTT
CASSESEWGDIEAFF